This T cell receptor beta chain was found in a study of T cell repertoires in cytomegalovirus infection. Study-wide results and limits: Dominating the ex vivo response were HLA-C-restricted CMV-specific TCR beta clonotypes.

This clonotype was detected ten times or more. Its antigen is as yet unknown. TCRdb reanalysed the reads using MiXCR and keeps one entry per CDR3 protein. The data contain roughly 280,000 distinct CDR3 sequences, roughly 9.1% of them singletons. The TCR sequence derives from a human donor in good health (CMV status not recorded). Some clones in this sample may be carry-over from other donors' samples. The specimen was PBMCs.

The CDR3 protein is CASSLGPPGNTIYF. DNA for the CDR3: TGTGCCAGCAGCTTGGGGCCACCTGGAAACACCATATATTTT. The chain carries TRBV7-8 and TRBJ1-3; D possibly corresponds to TRBD1 (5 bases). CDR3 size: 14 residues. Germline V gives CDR1 SGHVS, CDR2 FQNEAQ. Trimming pared 3 bases from V and 2 bases from J, leaving 8 bases between.